The sequence of this T cell receptor beta chain was determined in a study of blood T cells in healthy people across ages. Whole-study results and caveats: Donors of long life had a larger count of naive CD4+ cells and greater diversity than aged donors.

Many counts were recorded for this clonotype. Its specificity is not known. The germline V gene has CDR1 SQVTM and CDR2 ANQGSEA. Trimming shortened V by 4 bases and J by 3 bases, and 9 bases separated the two germline ends. CDR3 length: 12 amino acids. For the second PCR, which ran for about 6 to 12 cycles, a sample-barcoded 5' primer and a J-beta primer mix were used. TCRdb re-analysed the 5' RACE reads in MiXCR, keeping a single row per CDR3 protein. The top ten clones hold 25% to 35% of a sample with roughly 700,000 distinct CDR3 sequences, 45% to 50% of them seen once. The sequenced sample was blood. The TCR sequence derives from a woman aged 55-70 years in good health. The chain joins TRBV29-1 to TRBJ1-1; D call uncertain. This CDR3 reads CSVGWGYTEAFF. The CDR3 region has the DNA TGCAGCGTTGGGTGGGGTTACACTGAAGCTTTCTTT.